This T cell receptor beta chain was sequenced for a study of blood T cells in healthy people across ages (dated by TCRdb to the mid-2010s). Turning to the overall study: Template switching captured roughly one uniquely barcoded TCR beta cDNA molecule per two T cells in model experiments. To track age-related changes in TCR beta repertoire diversity, the study relied on deep sequencing normalized with unique cDNA molecular identifiers. The donors were divided into four age groups: young (average about 15 years), middle-aged (around 41), aged (roughly 60) and long-lived (around 80). To avoid experimental bias, donors of different ages were spread randomly across the sequencing lanes. The study analyzed two additional independent replicas of 1 million unique cDNA reads from the same blood draw for two donors, one aged 18 to 29 and one aged 80 or older.

This clonotype was seen more than once but under ten times. Its antigen is still unknown. Base qualities are missing; no much larger clone stands one base away. The library was prepared using 5' RACE. Sequencing was carried out with an Illumina HiSeq 2500. A second PCR of about 7 to 12 cycles was performed with a sample-barcoded 5' primer and a J-beta primer mix. Each TCR beta cDNA molecule received a unique molecular identifier from a template-switch 5' adaptor carrying 12 random nucleotides. Each sample yielded at least 2.5 million CDR3-containing paired-end reads. First-strand cDNA was synthesized from all RNA with the Mint cDNA synthesis kit, primed by a TRBC-specific oligonucleotide. Following uracil-DNA glycosylase treatment, all cDNA underwent a first 18-cycle PCR with the universal primers M1SS and BC2_uni_R. The authors processed their data as follows. Normalization of each sample was performed by random selection of 1 million high-quality reads, each carrying a distinct molecular identifier. Reads with shared molecular identifiers were discarded instead of being binned into consensus sequences. MiTCR, with a Q25 quality threshold and the strictest error-elimination algorithm, was used for CDR3 identification, clonotype clustering and error correction. A nonparametric unseen species model with Euler transformation was used to estimate a lower bound on total TCR beta diversity. The public reads were reanalyzed by TCRdb: fastp trimming at Q25, MiXCR alignment, in-frame beta chains only. All rows with the same CDR3 protein become a single entry with the most common DNA and genes. TCRdb assigned the V and J calls; the authors' analysis was not used. The sample data list hundreds of thousands of distinct CDR3 sequences, and 45% to 50% of these were observed just once. The ten largest clones represent 25% to 35% of the sample.

The roughly 39 donors, aged 6 to 90 years, were systemically healthy Caucasian individuals from Russia. Each donor gave ten milliliters of peripheral blood, drawn into EDTA-treated Vacutainer tubes. Ficoll-Paque density-gradient centrifugation was used to isolate PBMCs, with at least 6.5 million per sample. Total RNA, at least 5 micrograms per sample, was extracted from PBMCs with Trizol reagent. The percentages of naive CD45RAhigh/CD27high T cells were determined by flow cytometry on a PBMC aliquot from every donor. On the study overall, not on this receptor specifically: Compared with the aged group, more naive CD4+ T cells, fewer expanded clones and increased TCR diversity were shown by the long-lived group, suggesting age selection. Since profiling was done on bulk unsorted PBMCs, naive and antigen-experienced compartments could not be conclusively compared. There was a strong correlation between observed TCR beta diversity and the percentage of naive T cells measured by flow cytometry. Total diversity estimates from one million sequenced T cells were considered lower bounds and underestimates. Observed TCR beta diversity per million T cells fell roughly linearly with age, and a significant reduction was already apparent by age roughly 40. The CMV infection status of donors was not known, potentially confounding age-related changes in expanded clonotypes.

The CDR3, from cysteine to phenylalanine, totals 13 residues. This entry keeps only the CDR3 DNA: 39 bases, framed from base 1. CDR1 SGHTA and CDR2 FQGNSA are derived from the germline V gene. Sequenced: blood. This clonotype originated in a woman aged 60-75 years in good health. The receptor chain draws on TRBV7-2 and TRBJ2-5; 7 middle bases align to TRBD1. The J call may be in error: the DNA end matches TRBJ2-7 better. In nucleotide form, the sequence is TGTGCCAGCAGCTCCACAGGGGTCAACGAGCAGTACTTC. Its protein product is CASSSTGVNEQYF.